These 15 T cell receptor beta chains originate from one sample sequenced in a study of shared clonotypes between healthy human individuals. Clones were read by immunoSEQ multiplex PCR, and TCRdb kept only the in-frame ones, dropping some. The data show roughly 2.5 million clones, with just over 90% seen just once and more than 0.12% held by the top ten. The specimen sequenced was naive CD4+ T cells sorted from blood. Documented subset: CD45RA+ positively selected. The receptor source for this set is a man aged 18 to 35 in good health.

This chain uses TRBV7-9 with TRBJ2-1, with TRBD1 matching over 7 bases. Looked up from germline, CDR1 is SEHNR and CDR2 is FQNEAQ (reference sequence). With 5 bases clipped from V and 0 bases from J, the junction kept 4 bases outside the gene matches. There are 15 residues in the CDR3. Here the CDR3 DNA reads TGTGCCAGCAGCATCCGGGACAGCTCCTACAATGAGCAGTTCTTC. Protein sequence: CASSIRDSSYNEQFF.

The CDR3 DNA reads as TGTGCCAGCACTAAAATCACTGGCACCGGGGAGCTGTTTTTT. Translating it yields CASTKITGTGELFF. This chain joins TRBV6-1 and TRBJ2-2; no reliable D call. V was pared by 7 bases and J by 4 bases, with 13 bases between. Germline lookup yields CDR1 MNHNS and CDR2 SASEGT. CDR3 length: 14 residues.

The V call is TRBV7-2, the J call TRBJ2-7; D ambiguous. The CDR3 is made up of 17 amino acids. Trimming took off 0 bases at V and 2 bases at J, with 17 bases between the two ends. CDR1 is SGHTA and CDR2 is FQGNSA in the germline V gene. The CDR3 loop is CASSLAGLELPTYEQYF. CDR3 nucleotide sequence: TGTGCCAGCAGCTTAGCAGGCCTTGAACTACCGACCTACGAGCAGTACTTC. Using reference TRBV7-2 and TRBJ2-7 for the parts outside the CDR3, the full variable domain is GAGVSQSPSNKVTEKGKDVELRCDPISGHTALYWYRQSLGQGLEFLIYFQGNSAPDKSGLPSDRFSAERTGGSVSTLTIQRTQQEDSAVYLCASSLAGLELPTYEQYFGPGTRLTVT.

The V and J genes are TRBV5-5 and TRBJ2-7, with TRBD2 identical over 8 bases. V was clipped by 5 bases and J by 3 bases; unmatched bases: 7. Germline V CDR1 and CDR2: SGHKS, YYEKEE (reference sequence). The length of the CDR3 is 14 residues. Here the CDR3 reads CASRIAGTGYEQYF. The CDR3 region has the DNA TGTGCCAGCAGGATAGCGGGGACCGGCTACGAGCAGTACTTC.

The CDR3 sequence: CASSEFWQSRGYTF. CDR3 nucleotide sequence: TGTGCCAGCAGTGAATTCTGGCAGTCTCGAGGCTACACCTTC. The chain carries TRBV2 and TRBJ1-2; D gene uncertain. V dropped 2 bases and J dropped 8 bases, with 15 bases sitting between them. The CDR3 length is 14 residues. Germline CDR1 and CDR2: SNHLY and FYNNEI.

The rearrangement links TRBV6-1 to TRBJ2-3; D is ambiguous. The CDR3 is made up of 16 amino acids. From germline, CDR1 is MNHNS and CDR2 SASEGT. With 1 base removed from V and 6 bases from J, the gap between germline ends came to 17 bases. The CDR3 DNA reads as TGTGCCAGCAGTGAAGGAAGTCCGGGTTCAGTGGATACGCAGTATTTT. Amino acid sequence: CASSEGSPGSVDTQYF.

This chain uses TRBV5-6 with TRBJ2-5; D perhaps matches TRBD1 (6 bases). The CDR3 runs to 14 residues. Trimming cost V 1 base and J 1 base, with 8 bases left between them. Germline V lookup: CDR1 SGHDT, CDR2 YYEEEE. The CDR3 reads CASSLLQGQETQYF. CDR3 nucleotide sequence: TGTGCCAGCAGCTTGTTACAGGGCCAAGAGACCCAGTACTTC.

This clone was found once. CDR3 in amino acids: CAWISSGRHTPYGYTF. The CDR3 DNA reads TGTGCCTGGATTTCATCGGGACGGCACACTCCGTATGGCTACACCTTC. This chain links TRBV30 with TRBJ1-2, with a tentative D call TRBD1 (5 bases). This CDR3 spans 16 amino acids. V shed 4 bases and J shed 5 bases, with 23 bases lying between them. Germline V gives CDR1 GTSNPN, CDR2 SVGIG (reference sequence).

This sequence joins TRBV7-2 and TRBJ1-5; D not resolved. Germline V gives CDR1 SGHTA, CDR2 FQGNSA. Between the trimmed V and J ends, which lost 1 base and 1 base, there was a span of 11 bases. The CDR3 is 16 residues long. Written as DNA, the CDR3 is TGTGCCAGCAGCTTAGGGGGAATAGTAAGCAATCAGCCCCAGCATTTT. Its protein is CASSLGGIVSNQPQHF.

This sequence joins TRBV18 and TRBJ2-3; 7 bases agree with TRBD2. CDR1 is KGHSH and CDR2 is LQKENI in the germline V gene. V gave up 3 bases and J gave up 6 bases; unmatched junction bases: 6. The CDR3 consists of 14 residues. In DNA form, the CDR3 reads TGTGCCAGCTCACCCGCCGGGACTACGGATACGCAGTATTTT. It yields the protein CASSPAGTTDTQYF.

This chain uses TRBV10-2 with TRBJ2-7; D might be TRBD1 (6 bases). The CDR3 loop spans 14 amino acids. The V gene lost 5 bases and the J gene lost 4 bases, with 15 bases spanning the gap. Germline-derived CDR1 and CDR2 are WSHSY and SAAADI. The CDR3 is CASSQQGLFYEQYF. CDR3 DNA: TGCGCCAGCAGTCAACAGGGTTTATTTTACGAGCAGTACTTC.

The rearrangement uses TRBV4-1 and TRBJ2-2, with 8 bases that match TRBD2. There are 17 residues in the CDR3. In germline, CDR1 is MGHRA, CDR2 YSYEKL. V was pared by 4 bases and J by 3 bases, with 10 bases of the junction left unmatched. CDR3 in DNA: TGCGCCAGCAGCCCCCCTAGGCCGGGAGGGGACACCGGGGAGCTGTTTTTT. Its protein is CASSPPRPGGDTGELFF.

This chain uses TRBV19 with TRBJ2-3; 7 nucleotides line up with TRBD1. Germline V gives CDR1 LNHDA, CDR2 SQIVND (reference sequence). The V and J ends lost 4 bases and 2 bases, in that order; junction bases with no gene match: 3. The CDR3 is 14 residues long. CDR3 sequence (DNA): TGTGCCAGTAGTAGGGGACAGCACACAGATACGCAGTATTTT. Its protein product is CASSRGQHTDTQYF.

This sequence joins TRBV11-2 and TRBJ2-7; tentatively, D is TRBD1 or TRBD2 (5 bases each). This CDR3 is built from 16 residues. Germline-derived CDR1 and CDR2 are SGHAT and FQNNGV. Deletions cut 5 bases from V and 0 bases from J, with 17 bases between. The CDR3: CASSPYSGTVSYEQYF. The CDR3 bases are TGTGCCAGCAGCCCCTACTCCGGGACGGTCTCCTACGAGCAGTACTTC.

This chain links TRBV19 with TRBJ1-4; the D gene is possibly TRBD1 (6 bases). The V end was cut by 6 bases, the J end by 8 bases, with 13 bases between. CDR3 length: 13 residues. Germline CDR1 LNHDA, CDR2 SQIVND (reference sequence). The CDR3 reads CASSQGLREKLFF. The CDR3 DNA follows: TGTGCCAGTAGCCAGGGGCTAAGGGAAAAACTGTTTTTT.